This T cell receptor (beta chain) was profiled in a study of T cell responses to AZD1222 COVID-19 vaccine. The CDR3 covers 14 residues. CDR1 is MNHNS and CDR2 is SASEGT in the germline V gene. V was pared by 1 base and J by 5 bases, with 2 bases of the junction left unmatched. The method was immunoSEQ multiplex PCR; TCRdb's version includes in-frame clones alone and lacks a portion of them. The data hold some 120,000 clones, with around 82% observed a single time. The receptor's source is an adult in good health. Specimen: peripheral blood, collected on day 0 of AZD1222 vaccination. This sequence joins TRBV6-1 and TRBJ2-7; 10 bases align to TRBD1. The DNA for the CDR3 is TGTGCCAGCAGTGAAGGACAGGGGGCTGACGAGCAGTACTTC. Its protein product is CASSEGQGADEQYF.